This passage covers 8 T cell receptor beta chains from one sample sequenced in a study of T cell changes during pregnancy in multiple sclerosis. TCRdb's copy holds only in-frame clones and misses some; the assay was immunoSEQ multiplex PCR. The table records about 50,000 clones, 80% to 95% of them present only once. The sample in question was CD4+ T cells from peripheral blood mononuclear cells, obtained after pregnancy. All receptors come from a female donor in good health, enrolled as a control in a pregnancy study.

J is TRBJ1-2 and V is TRBV18; D is undetermined. Germline assignment: CDR1 KGHSH and CDR2 LQKENI. The CDR3 is 15 amino acids. Trimming removed 2 bases from V and 4 bases from J, with 14 bases in between. CDR3 nucleotides: TGTGCCAGCTCACCAGAGGCCACGCCGGGCTATGGCTACACCTTC. It is translated as CASSPEATPGYGYTF.

This chain connects TRBV27 to TRBJ2-3; the D is unclear. Germline V gene sequence: CDR1 MNHEY, CDR2 SMNVEV (reference sequence). This CDR3 comprises 13 residues. Deletions cut 4 bases from V and 4 bases from J, with 9 bases between. CDR3 protein: CASSSYPADTQYF. DNA of the CDR3: TGTGCCAGCAGTTCGTATCCTGCAGATACGCAGTATTTT.

This clone was detected a few times. This sequence joins TRBV7-3 and TRBJ2-7; 7 positions agree with TRBD1. With 5 bases clipped from V and 6 bases from J, the junction kept 7 bases outside the gene matches. CDR1 is SGHTA, CDR2 FQGTGA, per germline. The CDR3 is made up of 13 amino acids. The CDR3 region is CASSTQGVGEQYF. The CDR3 DNA is TGTGCCAGCAGCACCCAGGGGGTGGGCGAGCAGTACTTC.

This sequence joins TRBV6-6 and TRBJ2-1, with TRBD2 matching 8 bases. Germline V gives CDR1 MNHNY, CDR2 SVGAGI (reference sequence). V lost 5 bases, J lost 3 bases, and 6 bases stayed unmatched. The length of the CDR3 is 15 residues. The CDR3 DNA reads as TGTGCCAGCAGTGCCTACGGGGGGGTCTACAATGAGCAGTTCTTC. Its translation is CASSAYGGVYNEQFF.

This clone is a singleton in its sample. The chain combines TRBV28 with TRBJ2-2; D call uncertain. The CDR3 is 14 residues long. Germline V gene data show CDR1 as MDHEN and CDR2 as SYDVKM. With 2 bases removed from V and 6 bases from J, the gap between germline ends came to 10 bases. As DNA, the CDR3 is TGTGCCAGCAGTTTAATTGCGTTTTCCGGGGAGCTGTTTTTT. It yields the protein CASSLIAFSGELFF.

V is TRBV28 and J is TRBJ2-7; a possible D gene is TRBD2 (6 bases). Germline CDR1 is MDHEN and CDR2 is SYDVKM. The CDR3 contains 14 residues. The germline V and J ends were trimmed by 1 base and 3 bases, with 10 bases remaining between them. The CDR3: CASSLLREGYEQYF. CDR3 nucleotide sequence: TGTGCCAGCAGTTTATTGCGGGAAGGCTACGAGCAGTACTTC.

This CDR3 reads CASSLADRTEYGYTF. In DNA form, the CDR3 reads TGTGCCAGCAGCTTAGCAGACAGGACGGAGTATGGCTACACCTTC. The chain is built from TRBV11-2 and TRBJ1-2; the D gene is possibly TRBD1 (6 bases). Trimming removed 1 base from V and 5 bases from J, with 14 bases in between. Germline CDR1 is SGHAT and CDR2 is FQNNGV. CDR3 length: 15 amino acids.

This clone was seen just once. The rearrangement links TRBV28 to TRBJ2-5, with 9 bases fitting TRBD1. CDR1 MDHEN and CDR2 SYDVKM come from the germline V gene. V lost 8 bases, J lost 5 bases, and 9 bases stayed unmatched. The CDR3 consists of 14 residues. The CDR3 protein is CASYTLDRGETQYF. CDR3 DNA sequence: TGTGCCAGCTACACCCTCGACAGGGGGGAGACCCAGTACTTC.